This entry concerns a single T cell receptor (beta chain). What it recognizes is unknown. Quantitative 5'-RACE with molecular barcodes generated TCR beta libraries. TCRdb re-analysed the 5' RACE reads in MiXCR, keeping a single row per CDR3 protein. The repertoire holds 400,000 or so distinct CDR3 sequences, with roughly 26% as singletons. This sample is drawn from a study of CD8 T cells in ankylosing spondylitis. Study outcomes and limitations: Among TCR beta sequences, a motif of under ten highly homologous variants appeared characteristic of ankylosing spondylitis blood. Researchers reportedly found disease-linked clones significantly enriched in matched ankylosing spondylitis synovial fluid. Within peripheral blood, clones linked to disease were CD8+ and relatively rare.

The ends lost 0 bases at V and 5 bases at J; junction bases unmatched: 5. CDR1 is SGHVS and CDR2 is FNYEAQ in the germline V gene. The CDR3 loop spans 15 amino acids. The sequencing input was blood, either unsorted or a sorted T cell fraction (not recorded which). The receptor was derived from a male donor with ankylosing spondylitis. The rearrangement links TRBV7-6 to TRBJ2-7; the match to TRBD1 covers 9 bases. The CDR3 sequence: CASSLAGTGIHEQYF. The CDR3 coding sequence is TGTGCCAGCAGCTTAGCCGGGACAGGGATTCACGAGCAGTACTTC.